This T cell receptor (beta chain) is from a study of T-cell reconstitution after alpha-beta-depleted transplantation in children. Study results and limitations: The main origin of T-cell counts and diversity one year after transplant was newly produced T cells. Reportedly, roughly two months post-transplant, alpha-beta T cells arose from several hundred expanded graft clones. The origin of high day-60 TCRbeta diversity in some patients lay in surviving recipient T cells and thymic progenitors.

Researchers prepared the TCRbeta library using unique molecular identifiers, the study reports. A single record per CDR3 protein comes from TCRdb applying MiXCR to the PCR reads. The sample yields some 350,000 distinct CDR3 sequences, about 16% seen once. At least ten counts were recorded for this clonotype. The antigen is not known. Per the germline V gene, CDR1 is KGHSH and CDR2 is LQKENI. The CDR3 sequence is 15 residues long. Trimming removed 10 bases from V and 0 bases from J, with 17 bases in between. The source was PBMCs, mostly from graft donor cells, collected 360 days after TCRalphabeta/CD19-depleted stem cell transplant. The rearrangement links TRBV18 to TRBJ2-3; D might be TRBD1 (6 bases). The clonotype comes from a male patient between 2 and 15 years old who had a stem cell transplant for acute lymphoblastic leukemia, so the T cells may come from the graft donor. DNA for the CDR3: TGTGCCACCCCGTCCGGGACACCTAGCACAGATACGCAGTATTTT. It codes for CATPSGTPSTDTQYF.